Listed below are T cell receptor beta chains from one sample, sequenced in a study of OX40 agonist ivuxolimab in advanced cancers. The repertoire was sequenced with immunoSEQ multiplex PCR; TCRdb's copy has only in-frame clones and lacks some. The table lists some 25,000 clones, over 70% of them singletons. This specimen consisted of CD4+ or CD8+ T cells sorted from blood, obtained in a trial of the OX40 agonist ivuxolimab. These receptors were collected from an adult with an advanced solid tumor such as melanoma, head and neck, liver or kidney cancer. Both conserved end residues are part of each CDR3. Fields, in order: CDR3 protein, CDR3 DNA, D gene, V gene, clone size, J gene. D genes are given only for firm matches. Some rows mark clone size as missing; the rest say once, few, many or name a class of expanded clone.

CDR3: CAMYRGDTYEQYF; DNA: TGTGCCATGTACAGGGGGGATACCTACGAGCAGTACTTC; D: TRBD1; V: TRBV6-1; size: -; J: TRBJ2-7
CDR3: CASSPRTSSTDTQYF; DNA: TGTGCCAGCAGCCCGCGGACTAGCAGCACAGATACGCAGTATTTT; D: TRBD2; V: TRBV7-2; size: -; J: TRBJ2-3
CDR3: CASSDSAAASHNEQFF; DNA: TGTGCCAGCAGTGACTCAGCGGCGGCCTCTCACAATGAGCAGTTCTTC; D: -; V: TRBV6-4; size: -; J: TRBJ2-1
CDR3: CASLGPGFRFYGYTF; DNA: TGTGCCAGCCTGGGACCGGGCTTTCGGTTCTATGGCTACACCTTC; D: -; V: TRBV28; size: -; J: TRBJ1-2
CDR3: CAGSPPGRRNNEKLFF; DNA: TGTGCCGGTAGTCCCCCTGGACGGCGGAATAATGAAAAACTGTTTTTT; D: -; V: TRBV19; size: -; J: TRBJ1-4
CDR3: CASSSPWDTGELFF; DNA: TGTGCCAGCAGCTCCCCGTGGGACACCGGGGAGCTGTTTTTT; D: -; V: TRBV28; size: -; J: TRBJ2-2
CDR3: CSVRTSENTGELFF; DNA: TGCAGCGTTAGGACTAGCGAAAACACCGGGGAGCTGTTTTTT; D: TRBD2; V: TRBV29-1; size: -; J: TRBJ2-2
CDR3: CASIFRGQGPDTQYF; DNA: TGTGCCAGCATCTTCAGGGGACAGGGGCCAGATACGCAGTATTTT; D: TRBD1; V: TRBV6-5; size: few; J: TRBJ2-3
CDR3: CASSLRGTGGTQYF; DNA: TGTGCCAGCAGCTTAAGGGGTACGGGAGGGACCCAGTACTTC; D: TRBD2; V: TRBV7-9; size: -; J: TRBJ2-5
CDR3: CASSIGQGYTEAFF; DNA: TGTGCCAGTAGTATAGGACAGGGGTACACTGAAGCTTTCTTT; D: TRBD1; V: TRBV19; size: -; J: TRBJ1-1
CDR3: CASSLVGLDGYTF; DNA: TGTGCCAGCAGTTTAGTAGGACTTGATGGCTACACCTTC; D: -; V: TRBV28; size: -; J: TRBJ1-2
CDR3: CASSLMGRTDTQYF; DNA: TGTGCCAGCAGCTTAATGGGACGCACAGATACGCAGTATTTT; D: -; V: TRBV7-3; size: -; J: TRBJ2-3
CDR3: CASSLGQNSYNEQFF; DNA: TGTGCCAGCAGCTTAGGGCAGAACTCCTACAATGAGCAGTTCTTC; D: -; V: TRBV11-1; size: -; J: TRBJ2-1
CDR3: CASSFGRDIHQPQHF; DNA: TGTGCCAGCAGCTTCGGCAGGGACATCCATCAGCCCCAGCATTTT; D: -; V: TRBV7-8; size: few; J: TRBJ1-5
CDR3: CASSSSTTGVDTEAFF; DNA: TGCGCCAGCAGCTCGTCCACTACAGGGGTGGACACTGAAGCTTTCTTT; D: TRBD1; V: TRBV5-1; size: -; J: TRBJ1-1
CDR3: CATSRDRREPQHF; DNA: TGTGCCACCAGCAGAGATCGCCGAGAGCCCCAGCATTTT; D: -; V: TRBV15; size: few; J: TRBJ1-5
CDR3: CSVDSGHGAFF; DNA: TGCAGCGTTGACAGCGGGCATGGAGCTTTCTTT; D: -; V: TRBV29-1; size: -; J: TRBJ1-1
CDR3: CASSLTETYEQYF; DNA: TGCGCCAGCAGCTTGACAGAAACCTACGAGCAGTACTTC; D: -; V: TRBV5-1; size: -; J: TRBJ2-7
CDR3: CASHRGRNSGANVLTF; DNA: TGTGCCAGTCACCGGGGGCGAAACTCTGGGGCCAACGTCCTGACTTTC; D: -; V: TRBV19; size: -; J: TRBJ2-6
CDR3: CASSSGLAGQGQYF; DNA: TGTGCCAGCAGCTCGGGACTAGCGGGCCAGGGCCAGTACTTC; D: TRBD2; V: TRBV7-9; size: -; J: TRBJ2-5
CDR3: CASSPEQGRELFF; DNA: TGCGCCAGCAGCCCGGAACAGGGGAGGGAGCTGTTTTTT; D: TRBD1; V: TRBV5-1; size: -; J: TRBJ2-2
CDR3: CASSFNSYLSYEQYF; DNA: TGTGCCAGCAGTTTTAACAGCTACCTCTCCTACGAGCAGTACTTC; D: -; V: TRBV27; size: -; J: TRBJ2-7
CDR3: CASSGTSGGTDTQYF; DNA: TGTGCCAGCAGCGGGACTAGCGGGGGCACAGATACGCAGTATTTT; D: TRBD2; V: TRBV2; size: -; J: TRBJ2-3
CDR3: CASSEAPGAVDTQYF; DNA: TGTGCCAGCAGTGAAGCTCCGGGGGCGGTAGATACGCAGTATTTT; D: -; V: TRBV6-1; size: -; J: TRBJ2-3
CDR3: CASSPQGRTDTQYF; DNA: TGTGCTAGCAGCCCTCAAGGGAGGACAGATACGCAGTATTTT; D: -; V: TRBV7-7; size: -; J: TRBJ2-3
CDR3: CASTLGPTPGELFF; DNA: TGTGCCAGCACCCTGGGCCCGACGCCCGGGGAGCTGTTTTTT; D: -; V: TRBV6-5; size: -; J: TRBJ2-2
CDR3: CASSPGTLPSQPQHF; DNA: TGTGCCAGCAGCCCCGGGACTCTCCCCAGTCAGCCCCAGCATTTT; D: -; V: TRBV6-1; size: few; J: TRBJ1-5
CDR3: CASSEGLRDNEKLFF; DNA: TGTGCCAGCAGTGAAGGATTACGGGATAATGAAAAACTGTTTTTT; D: -; V: TRBV2; size: -; J: TRBJ1-4
CDR3: CASSYLGAGNTEAFF; DNA: TGTGCCAGCAGTTACCTCGGGGCGGGTAACACTGAAGCTTTCTTT; D: -; V: TRBV6-5; size: -; J: TRBJ1-1
CDR3: CASGLDSNYGYTF; DNA: TGTGCCAGCGGGTTAGACAGCAACTATGGCTACACCTTC; D: -; V: TRBV7-2; size: -; J: TRBJ1-2
CDR3: CASSLGAGDGIGELFF; DNA: TGCGCCAGCAGCTTGGGCGCGGGAGACGGGATCGGGGAGCTGTTTTTT; D: TRBD2; V: TRBV5-1; size: -; J: TRBJ2-2
CDR3: CASSLAAAATYEQYF; DNA: TGTGCCAGCAGCTTAGCGGCGGCAGCAACCTACGAGCAGTACTTC; D: -; V: TRBV7-6; size: -; J: TRBJ2-7
CDR3: CASSKGGYEQYF; DNA: TGTGCCAGCAGCAAAGGGGGCTACGAGCAGTACTTC; D: -; V: TRBV21-1; size: few; J: TRBJ2-7
CDR3: CATSRDRGAEKLFF; DNA: TGTGCCACCAGCAGGGACAGGGGAGCTGAAAAACTGTTTTTT; D: TRBD1; V: TRBV15; size: -; J: TRBJ1-4
CDR3: CAAVFARGEKLFF; DNA: TGCGCCGCAGTCTTCGCCAGGGGCGAAAAACTGTTTTTT; D: -; V: TRBV10-1; size: once; J: TRBJ1-4
CDR3: CASSDDRGHDTQYF; DNA: TGCGCCAGCAGCGACGACAGAGGGCATGATACGCAGTATTTT; D: -; V: TRBV4-1; size: -; J: TRBJ2-3
CDR3: CASSLTGVNSPLHF; DNA: TGTGCCAGCAGCTTGACAGGGGTCAATTCACCCCTCCACTTT; D: TRBD1; V: TRBV2; size: few; J: TRBJ1-6
CDR3: CAWGVPTSGSYEQYF; DNA: TGTGCCTGGGGAGTTCCGACTAGCGGGAGCTACGAGCAGTACTTC; D: TRBD2; V: TRBV30; size: -; J: TRBJ2-7
CDR3: CASSAQGTDTQYF; DNA: TGCGCCAGCAGCGCACAGGGCACAGATACGCAGTATTTT; D: -; V: TRBV5-1; size: -; J: TRBJ2-3
CDR3: CASSYGVAKNIQYF; DNA: TGTGCCAGCAGTTACGGAGTAGCCAAAAACATTCAGTACTTC; D: -; V: TRBV6-5; size: -; J: TRBJ2-4
CDR3: CASSQEWGVGWDTQYF; DNA: TGCGCCAGCAGCCAAGAATGGGGAGTAGGTTGGGATACGCAGTATTTT; D: -; V: TRBV4-3; size: -; J: TRBJ2-3
CDR3: CASGGQGYQPQHF; DNA: TGTGCCAGCGGGGGACAGGGATATCAGCCCCAGCATTTT; D: TRBD1; V: TRBV7-2; size: -; J: TRBJ1-5
CDR3: CASSQGRVGETQYF; DNA: TGTGCCAGCAGCCAGGGGCGGGTGGGAGAGACCCAGTACTTC; D: -; V: TRBV4-1; size: -; J: TRBJ2-5